The 21 T cell receptor beta chains listed next were all sequenced from one sample in a study of T cell changes during pregnancy in multiple sclerosis. Sequencing used immunoSEQ multiplex PCR; TCRdb keeps in-frame clones, though not all of them. The sample includes under 15,000 clones, around 86% of them seen just once. Sequenced material: CD8+ T cells from peripheral blood mononuclear cells, taken in the second trimester of pregnancy. The origin of the receptors is a female donor in good health, enrolled as a control in a pregnancy study.

The chain combines TRBV19 with TRBJ1-1, with 8 bases matching TRBD1. The CDR3 consists of 14 residues. Looked up from germline, CDR1 is LNHDA and CDR2 is SQIVND (reference sequence). The V gene end was trimmed by 5 bases and the J gene end by 4 bases; junction bases not matched to a gene: 6. CDR3: CASSFGQGGTEAFF. CDR3 DNA: TGTGCCAGTAGTTTCGGACAGGGAGGCACTGAAGCTTTCTTT. The whole variable domain, remainder taken from reference TRBV19 and TRBJ1-1, is DGGITQSPKYLFRKEGQNVTLSCEQNLNHDAMYWYRQDPGQGLRLIYYSQIVNDFQKGDIAEGYSVSREKKESFPLTVTSAQKNPTAFYLCASSFGQGGTEAFFGQGTRLTVV.

The chain uses TRBV27 and TRBJ2-1; no definite D call. CDR3 length equals 14 residues. Germline values: CDR1 MNHEY, CDR2 SMNVEV (reference sequence). V was clipped by 5 bases and J by 0 bases, with 8 bases between them. CDR3 nucleotides: TGTGCCAGCAGTACCCAGATCTCCTACAATGAGCAGTTCTTC. This encodes CASSTQISYNEQFF.

V and J are TRBV5-8 and TRBJ1-3; D is ambiguous. The CDR3 covers 15 residues. The V gene lost 2 bases and the J gene lost 7 bases, with 16 bases spanning the gap. CDR1 is SGHTS and CDR2 is YDEGEE in the germline V gene. The CDR3 is CASSFQEGLWNTIYF. DNA for the CDR3: TGTGCCAGCAGCTTTCAGGAGGGTCTTTGGAACACCATATATTTT.

The chain has TRBV6-5 and TRBJ1-3; D uncertain. Germline assignment: CDR1 MNHEY and CDR2 SVGAGI. The germline V and J ends were trimmed by 0 bases and 0 bases, with 6 bases remaining between them. The CDR3 sequence is 15 residues long. DNA of the CDR3: TGTGCCAGCAGTTACTCGCCTACCTCTGGAAACACCATATATTTT. As protein: CASSYSPTSGNTIYF.

The CDR3 DNA reads TGTGCCAGCAGCCTAAATCCCAGGGATCGCGGCGGGGAGCTGTTTTTT. Translating gives CASSLNPRDRGGELFF. J is TRBJ2-2 and V is TRBV7-9; TRBD1 is a possible D gene (5 bases). Trimming removed 5 bases from V and 7 bases from J, with 20 bases in between. CDR1 is SEHNR, CDR2 FQNEAQ, per germline (reference sequence). The CDR3 totals 16 residues.

The chain couples TRBV9 to TRBJ2-7, with a weak D call TRBD1 (7 bases). Trimming took 3 bases from V and 5 from J, leaving 18 bases between them. CDR1 is SGDLS, CDR2 YYNGEE, per germline. CDR3 size: 15 residues. The CDR3, as DNA: TGTGCCAGCAGCGAGGGGTCAGGGGGGTACCACGAGCAGTACTTC. Amino acids: CASSEGSGGYHEQYF.

This clone was found once. V usage is TRBV6-1 and J usage is TRBJ2-2; 9 bases are shared with TRBD2. Trimming removed 2 bases from V and 4 bases from J; junction bases left unmatched: 8. This CDR3 spans 17 amino acids. Germline CDR1 MNHNS, CDR2 SASEGT. The CDR3 protein is CASSERSSGRFTGELFF. CDR3 in DNA: TGTGCCAGCAGTGAACGGTCAAGCGGGAGGTTCACCGGGGAGCTGTTTTTT.

The chain uses TRBV11-2 and TRBJ2-1; 9 positions agree with TRBD1. The CDR3 extends over 14 amino acids. Germline-derived CDR1 and CDR2 are SGHAT and FQNNGV. Germline trimming cut 2 bases from V and 10 bases from J; bases unmatched to any gene: 6. CDR3: CASSLNGQGPEQFF. For the CDR3, the DNA is TGTGCCAGCAGCTTAAACGGACAGGGGCCCGAGCAGTTCTTC.

The V and J genes are TRBV7-6 and TRBJ2-7; 7 bases agree with TRBD1. V lost 3 bases and J lost 3; bases outside the gene matches: 5. The CDR3 has 14 residues. Per germline, CDR1 SGHVS and CDR2 FNYEAQ. DNA of the CDR3: TGTGCCAGCAGCTTTACAGGGGCCAACTACGAGCAGTACTTC. Residues: CASSFTGANYEQYF.

The CDR3 nucleotides are TGTGCCAGCAGTGAAACAGGGGCTAATGAGCAGTTCTTC. Translating it yields CASSETGANEQFF. This chain joins TRBV2 and TRBJ2-1, with 7 positions matching TRBD1. Losses at the gene ends were 2 bases for V and 7 bases for J; bases not matched to a gene: 2. The CDR3 contains 13 residues. Germline V gene data show CDR1 as SNHLY and CDR2 as FYNNEI.

This rearrangement joins TRBV2 to TRBJ1-1; no clear D. This CDR3 spans 12 amino acids. Trimming left V 4 bases short and J 8 bases short, with 11 bases between. The germline V gene encodes CDR1 SNHLY and CDR2 FYNNEI. The CDR3 protein is CASSGRIGEAFF. The CDR3 DNA sequence: TGTGCCAGCAGTGGCAGGATAGGAGAAGCTTTCTTT.

This chain connects TRBV10-1 to TRBJ2-2; 8 positions agree with TRBD1. V lost 6 bases, J lost 4 bases, and 4 bases stayed unmatched. The CDR3 is made up of 14 amino acids. The germline CDR1 and CDR2 sequences are WNHNN and SYGVQD (reference sequence). This chain's CDR3 is CASSPGQVTGELFF. The CDR3 DNA is TGCGCCAGCAGCCCGGGACAGGTCACCGGGGAGCTGTTTTTT.

The J gene is TRBJ2-3, the V gene TRBV30; no definite D call. V was pared by 3 bases and J by 0 bases, with 4 bases between. The CDR3 runs to 12 residues. Germline assignment: CDR1 GTSNPN and CDR2 SVGIG (reference sequence). CDR3 region: CAWSPSTDTQYF. The CDR3 DNA follows: TGTGCCTGGAGCCCTAGCACAGATACGCAGTATTTT.

This chain links TRBV7-9 with TRBJ1-5; D is perhaps TRBD1 (6 bases). This CDR3 contains 17 residues. From germline, CDR1 is SEHNR and CDR2 FQNEAQ (reference sequence). Trimming left V 1 base short and J 4 bases short, with 17 bases between. The DNA of the CDR3 is TGTGCCAGCAGCTTAGGGGGCACAGGGATGGGGAATCAGCCCCAGCATTTT. Residues: CASSLGGTGMGNQPQHF. Full variable domain (outside the CDR3, taken from reference TRBV7-9 and TRBJ1-5): DTGVSQNPRHKITKRGQNVTFRCDPISEHNRLYWYRQTLGQGPEFLTYFQNEAQLEKSRLLSDRFSAERPKGSFSTLEIQRTEQGDSAMYLCASSLGGTGMGNQPQHFGDGTRLSIL.

The chain carries TRBV4-3 and TRBJ2-3; D is possibly TRBD1 (6 bases). This CDR3 comprises 15 residues. V lost 4 bases, J lost 2 bases, and 13 bases lay in between. Germline loops: CDR1 LGHNA, CDR2 YSLEER. The DNA of the CDR3 is TGCGCCAGCAGCCCTCGGACAGAGCTCACAGATACGCAGTATTTT. Translating it yields CASSPRTELTDTQYF.

This clone is a singleton in its sample. The chain is built from TRBV18 and TRBJ2-7; TRBD2 is a possible D gene (5 bases). Per germline, CDR1 KGHSH and CDR2 LQKENI. This CDR3 has 14 amino acids. With 6 bases removed from V and 5 bases from J, the gap between germline ends came to 17 bases. The CDR3 sequence is CASSTTERDDEQYF. In nucleotides, the CDR3 is TGTGCCAGCTCGACCACGGAGAGGGATGACGAGCAGTACTTC.

The chain joins TRBV28 to TRBJ2-7; a weak D match, TRBD1 (6 bases). This CDR3 spans 14 amino acids. Trimming removed 3 bases at V and 1 base at J, with 10 bases between. Germline lookup yields CDR1 MDHEN and CDR2 SYDVKM. CDR3 nucleotide sequence: TGTGCCAGCAGTTTTTTGGGACAATCCTACGAGCAGTACTTC. The encoded protein is CASSFLGQSYEQYF.

The gene calls are TRBV10-3 and TRBJ2-6, with D maybe TRBD1 (6 bases). V was trimmed by 0 bases and J by 0 bases, leaving 18 bases between them. The CDR3 has 20 residues. Germline loops: CDR1 ENHRY, CDR2 SYGVKD. The CDR3 is CAISESSGQLIGSGANVLTF. The CDR3, as DNA: TGTGCCATCAGTGAGTCATCTGGACAGCTCATCGGCTCTGGGGCCAACGTCCTGACTTTC.

This chain connects TRBV6-1 to TRBJ1-2, with unresolved D. The CDR3 runs 14 residues. Trimming removed 3 bases from V and 2 bases from J, with 10 bases in between. Germline V lookup: CDR1 MNHNS, CDR2 SASEGT. In DNA form, the CDR3 reads TGTGCCAGCAGTGACGCGGGAGCAAACTATGGCTACACCTTC. Amino acids: CASSDAGANYGYTF.

The J gene is TRBJ2-5, the V gene TRBV13; 11 nucleotides align to TRBD1. The CDR3 runs to 15 residues. The germline V gene has CDR1 PRHDT and CDR2 FYEKMQ (reference sequence). The V and J ends lost 6 bases and 1 base, in that order; junction bases with no gene match: 4. CDR3 sequence reads: CASSLGTGGQETQYF. CDR3 in DNA: TGTGCCAGCAGTTTGGGGACAGGGGGCCAAGAGACCCAGTACTTC.

Note on this clone: The junction shows a germline mismatch at one end, possibly a read error. V and J are TRBV4-2 and TRBJ2-1, with D maybe TRBD2 (5 bases). CDR3 length: 15 residues. Germline lookup yields CDR1 LGHNA and CDR2 YNFKEQ. The CDR3 DNA follows: TGTGCCAGCAGCCAAGTTCCGGGGAGCCCTAATGGGCAGTTCTTC. Protein: CASSQVPGSPNGQFF.